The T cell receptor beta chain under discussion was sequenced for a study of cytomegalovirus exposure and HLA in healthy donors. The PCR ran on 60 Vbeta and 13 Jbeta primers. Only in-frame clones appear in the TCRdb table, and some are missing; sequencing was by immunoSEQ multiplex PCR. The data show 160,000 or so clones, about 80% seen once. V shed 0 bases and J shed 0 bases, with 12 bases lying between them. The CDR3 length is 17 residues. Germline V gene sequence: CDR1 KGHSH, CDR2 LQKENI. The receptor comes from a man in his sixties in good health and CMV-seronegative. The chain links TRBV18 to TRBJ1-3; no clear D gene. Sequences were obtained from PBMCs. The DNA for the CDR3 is TGTGCCAGCTCACCACCGAGAGACAAGAGCTCTGGAAACACCATATATTTT. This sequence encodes CASSPPRDKSSGNTIYF.